Listed here is a single TCR beta chain. These data come from a study of blood T cell repertoires in COVID-19. For the study at large: Donors in the United States, Italy and Spain gave samples during acute or convalescent COVID-19. PBMCs, B-cell-depleted T cells, or T cells provided the cDNA or gDNA that made up the material.

Per the original methods: Reference gene primer amplification gave nucleated cell count estimates. Profiling relied on immunoSEQ multiplex PCR, and the TCRdb table lists in-frame clones only, not all of them. D and trimming were read from the DNA, whereas the V and J calls and clone size are those reported in that table. The sample yields around 58,000 clones, approximately 87% seen once. This CDR3 region has 16 residues. Trimming pared 2 bases from V and 5 bases from J, leaving 19 bases between. Germline CDR1 is MNHEY and CDR2 is SVGAGI. Sequenced material: peripheral blood. V and J are TRBV6-5 and TRBJ2-7, with D possibly being TRBD1 (6 bases). This TCR was recovered from a human donor in a cohort sampled during active COVID-19. CDR3 loop: CASSYQLTGTSNEQYF. As DNA, the CDR3 is TGTGCCAGCAGTTACCAACTAACCGGGACATCGAACGAGCAGTACTTC.